The source of this TCR beta chain is a study of OX40 agonist ivuxolimab in advanced cancers. Whole-study results and caveats: Expanded clones were, on average, more numerous among CD8+ T cells than CD4+. The authors also found low normalized T-cell clonal expansion in some nonresponders.

Libraries were prepared by immunoSEQ multiplex PCR; TCRdb keeps only in-frame clonotypes and omits some of them. The sample holds about 27,000 clones; 65% to 80% are singletons and the top ten take about 29%. A word on this clone: Its antigen is unknown.

Germline values: CDR1 SGHRS, CDR2 YFSETQ. The CDR3 contains 13 residues. V lost 0 bases and J lost 9; bases outside the gene matches: 3. This sequence joins TRBV5-1 and TRBJ2-1; 7 positions match TRBD1. The source was CD4+ or CD8+ T cells sorted from blood, collected in a trial of the OX40 agonist ivuxolimab. The source is an adult with an advanced solid tumor such as melanoma, head and neck, liver or kidney cancer. In DNA form, the CDR3 reads TGCGCCAGCAGCTTGGGAGGGGACAGTGAGCAGTTCTTC. Translated, it gives CASSLGGDSEQFF.